The 32 T cell receptor beta chains listed next were all sequenced from one sample in a study of T cell clonality in common variable immunodeficiency. Whole-study results and caveats: Fewer deletions and N-nucleotide insertions were reportedly seen in common variable immunodeficiency TCR beta sequences.

No antigen has been assigned to these receptors. Only in-frame clones appear in the TCRdb table, and some are missing; sequencing was by immunoSEQ multiplex PCR. The profile covers about 5,300 clones, none occurring a single time. The sequenced sample was peripheral blood mononuclear cells. These receptors all stem from a human donor with common variable immunodeficiency.

This clone was detected many times. The read ends 3 residues before the CDR3 terminus; that terminus is restored from the germline J gene. The V gene is TRBV2, the J gene TRBJ1-2; 12 nucleotides line up with TRBD1. V was pared by 4 bases and J by 3 bases, with 3 bases of the junction left unmatched. The CDR3 is 15 residues long. Germline assignment: CDR1 SNHLY and CDR2 FYNNEI. The part of the CDR3 DNA that was read is TGTGCCAGCAGTGCGGGACAGGGGGCATACTATGGC. This encodes CASSAGQGAYYG. The entire CDR3 reads CASSAGQGAYYGYTF.

This clone was picked up a small number of times. The observed sequence ends 3 residues before the CDR3 terminus, with the missing tail filled in from the germline J gene. The chain recombines TRBV2 with TRBJ2-5, with a weak D call TRBD2 (5 bases). The ends were cut back, 7 bases at V and 4 bases at J, with 13 bases in the middle. The germline CDR1 and CDR2 sequences are SNHLY and FYNNEI. The CDR3 contains 13 residues. CDR3 DNA, as far as it was read: TGTGCCAGCATCATCGGGGAAATAGAGACC. Amino acids: CASIIGEIET. The entire CDR3 protein is CASIIGEIETQYF. The whole variable domain, remainder taken from reference TRBV2 and TRBJ2-5, is EPEVTQTPSHQVTQMGQEVILRCVPISNHLYFYWYRQILGQKVEFLVSFYNNEISEKSEIFDDQFSVERPDGSNFTLKIRSTKLEDSAMYFCASIIGEIETQYFGPGTRLLVL.

Comments on this clone: Coverage ceases 3 residues before the CDR3 finishes, and the germline J gene fills in the end. This chain joins TRBV5-1 and TRBJ2-5, with D maybe TRBD1 (5 bases). V was cut by 0 bases and J by 5 bases, with 11 bases left in between. Germline V gives CDR1 SGHRS, CDR2 YFSETQ. The CDR3 consists of 14 residues. CDR3 DNA, as far as it was read: TGCGCCAGCAGCTTGGAGGGGAATGGGGAGACC. It is translated as CASSLEGNGET. The complete CDR3 reads CASSLEGNGETQYF.

There are a few counts of this clone. Partial CDR3 DNA: TGTGCCAGTAAGAATTCGGGACAGGGGGTCTACGAG. Its translation is CASKNSGQGVYE. In full, the CDR3 is CASKNSGQGVYEQYF. This chain connects TRBV19 to TRBJ2-7, with 11 bases aligning to TRBD1. Read data end 3 residues before the CDR3 end; the end is taken from the germline J gene. V trimming: 7 bases; J trimming: 3 bases; junction bases outside the gene matches: 8. Germline loops: CDR1 LNHDA, CDR2 SQIVND (reference sequence). There are 15 residues in the CDR3.

Notes on this clone: The read comes to an end 3 residues before the CDR3 does, leaving the germline J gene to fill in the end. The chain employs TRBV19 and TRBJ1-6; a weak D match, TRBD1 (5 bases). V lost 7 bases, J lost 0 bases, and 10 bases lay in between. The CDR3 is 15 residues long. Germline lookup yields CDR1 LNHDA and CDR2 SQIVND (reference sequence). The covered CDR3 bases are TGTGCCAGTACCATGGGGGGCTCCTATAATTCACCC. Translating it yields CASTMGGSYNSP. The whole CDR3 protein is CASTMGGSYNSPLHF.

In its sample, this clone was seen a few times. Read data end 3 residues before the CDR3 end; the end is taken from the germline J gene. This chain connects TRBV7-2 to TRBJ1-5; D remains ambiguous. V lost 1 base and J 7 bases, leaving 8 bases between the germline ends. From germline, CDR1 is SGHTA and CDR2 FQGNSA. The CDR3 has 13 residues. CDR3 residues: CASSLEVYQPQHF. The sequenced CDR3 bases are TGTGCCAGCAGCTTAGAGGTGTACCAGCCC.

At least ten counts were recorded for this clone. The DNA ends 3 residues before the CDR3 does, and the rest of the CDR3 is filled in from the germline J gene. The rearrangement uses TRBV6-1 and TRBJ2-7; D is unresolved. The V end was cut by 0 bases, the J end by 0 bases, with 9 bases between. The CDR3 is 15 residues long. Germline V gene lookup returns CDR1 MNHNS and CDR2 SASEGT. Incomplete CDR3 DNA: TGTGCCAGCAGTGAAGCGTACCAGAGCTCCTACGAG. Protein: CASSEAYQSSYE. The entire CDR3 is CASSEAYQSSYEQYF.

At least ten counts were recorded for this clone. The missing CDR3 end, 3 residues past where the read stops, is filled in from the germline J gene. This rearrangement joins TRBV19 to TRBJ2-7; TRBD1 is a possible D gene (5 bases). The germline CDR1 and CDR2 sequences are LNHDA and SQIVND (reference sequence). V lost 4 bases, J lost 0 bases, and 10 bases lay in between. There are 14 residues in the CDR3. The CDR3 loop reads CASSKTDVSYEQYF. The sequenced CDR3 bases are TGTGCCAGTAGTAAGACAGACGTCTCCTACGAG.

This clone was detected only a few times. The DNA ends 3 residues before the CDR3 does, and the rest of the CDR3 is filled in from the germline J gene. This sequence joins TRBV7-2 and TRBJ2-7; D gene ambiguous. V was pared by 6 bases and J by 0 bases, with 12 bases between. The CDR3 has 14 residues. CDR1 and CDR2 from the germline V gene are SGHTA and FQGNSA. The CDR3 bases that were read are TGTGCCAGCAGATATAACAGAAACTCCTACGAG. Translated: CASRYNRNSYE. In full, the CDR3 reads CASRYNRNSYEQYF. The entire variable domain, with the rest obtained from reference TRBV7-2 and TRBJ2-7, is as follows: GAGVSQSPSNKVTEKGKDVELRCDPISGHTALYWYRQSLGQGLEFLIYFQGNSAPDKSGLPSDRFSAERTGGSVSTLTIQRTQQEDSAVYLCASRYNRNSYEQYFGPGTRLTVT.

This clone is termed medium-sized. The DNA ends 3 residues before the CDR3 does, and the rest of the CDR3 is filled in from the germline J gene. The chain joins TRBV9 to TRBJ2-1, with 12 bases matching TRBD2. The V and J ends lost 4 bases and 5 bases, in that order; junction bases with no gene match: 4. In germline, CDR1 is SGDLS, CDR2 YYNGEE. The CDR3 covers 15 residues. Incomplete CDR3 DNA: TGTGCCAGCAGCAGCCGGACTAGCGGGAACAATGAG. This encodes CASSSRTSGNNE. The whole CDR3 sequence reads CASSSRTSGNNEQFF.

This clone was seen a handful of times. The CDR3 end falls 3 residues outside the read, so it is completed with the germline J gene. V gene TRBV18 combines with J gene TRBJ2-7, with D unclear. CDR1 and CDR2 from the germline V gene are KGHSH and LQKENI. This CDR3 contains 13 residues. Trimming removed 0 bases from V and 4 bases from J, with 7 bases in between. The CDR3 DNA, read in part, is TGTGCCAGCTCACCACCGGTCGGTTACGAG. This sequence encodes CASSPPVGYE. The entire CDR3 protein is CASSPPVGYEQYF.

This clone came up a few times. The DNA ends 3 residues before the CDR3 does, and the rest of the CDR3 is filled in from the germline J gene. The genes are TRBV19 and TRBJ1-4, with 7 bases aligning to TRBD1. The CDR3 totals 14 residues. V shed 5 bases, J shed 7 bases, and the junction held 7 bases outside the gene matches. Looked up from germline, CDR1 is LNHDA and CDR2 is SQIVND (reference sequence). The sequenced CDR3 bases are TGTGCCAGTAGTGGTCGAGGGGGCTCTGAAAAA. This sequence encodes CASSGRGGSEK. The whole CDR3 region reads CASSGRGGSEKLFF. The full variable domain, rest sourced from reference TRBV19 and TRBJ1-4, is DGGITQSPKYLFRKEGQNVTLSCEQNLNHDAMYWYRQDPGQGLRLIYYSQIVNDFQKGDIAEGYSVSREKKESFPLTVTSAQKNPTAFYLCASSGRGGSEKLFFGSGTQLSVL.

Regarding this clone: The CDR3 end falls 3 residues outside the read, so it is completed with the germline J gene. The V call is TRBV19, the J call TRBJ1-1; 7 bases fit TRBD1. Looked up from germline, CDR1 is LNHDA and CDR2 is SQIVND (reference sequence). This CDR3 contains 15 residues. V shed 7 bases and J 1 base; nucleotides not matched to a gene: 9. CDR3 DNA (partial): TGTGCCAGTAAAATCGGGGACAGTCAGAACACTGAA. It is translated as CASKIGDSQNTE. The entire CDR3 is CASKIGDSQNTEAFF. The full variable domain, rest sourced from reference TRBV19 and TRBJ1-1, is DGGITQSPKYLFRKEGQNVTLSCEQNLNHDAMYWYRQDPGQGLRLIYYSQIVNDFQKGDIAEGYSVSREKKESFPLTVTSAQKNPTAFYLCASKIGDSQNTEAFFGQGTRLTVV.

There are a few counts of this clone. The read gets to within 3 residues of the CDR3 end, and the germline J gene fills in the rest. The chain recombines TRBV7-2 with TRBJ2-2; TRBD2 aligns across 13 bases. Germline V gives CDR1 SGHTA, CDR2 FQGNSA. V trimming: 5 bases; J trimming: 6 bases; junction bases outside the gene matches: 3. This CDR3 comprises 15 residues. Incomplete CDR3 DNA: TGTGCCAGCAGCGGACTAGCGGGAGTCCCCGGGGAG. This sequence encodes CASSGLAGVPGE. The CDR3, in full, reads CASSGLAGVPGELFF. Filled out from reference TRBV7-2 and TRBJ2-2, the complete variable domain reads GAGVSQSPSNKVTEKGKDVELRCDPISGHTALYWYRQSLGQGLEFLIYFQGNSAPDKSGLPSDRFSAERTGGSVSTLTIQRTQQEDSAVYLCASSGLAGVPGELFFGEGSRLTVL.

On this clone itself: The read gets to within 3 residues of the CDR3 end, and the germline J gene fills in the rest. The rearrangement links TRBV7-8 to TRBJ1-5; D possibly corresponds to TRBD1 (5 bases). V was trimmed by 4 bases and J by 1 base, leaving 11 bases between them. The CDR3 length is 15 residues. Per the germline V gene, CDR1 is SGHVS and CDR2 is FQNEAQ. This CDR3 is CASSSQDGSNQPQHF. CDR3 DNA (partial): TGTGCCAGCAGCTCACAGGATGGGAGCAATCAGCCC.

The sample holds a few counts of this clone. With the read ending 3 residues before the CDR3 end, the germline J gene is used to fill in that end. The V call is TRBV11-3, the J call TRBJ2-2; weak D call: TRBD1 (6 bases). The V end lost 5 bases, the J end lost 2 bases, and 9 bases lay between the germline ends. The CDR3 runs 14 residues. Per germline, CDR1 SGHNT and CDR2 YENEEA. The part of the CDR3 DNA that was read is TGTGCCAGCAGCGTGGGACACAACACCGGGGAG. Translated, it gives CASSVGHNTGE. Given in full, the CDR3 is CASSVGHNTGELFF. Full variable domain (remainder filled in from reference TRBV11-3 and TRBJ2-2): EAGVVQSPRYKIIEKKQPVAFWCNPISGHNTLYWYLQNLGQGPELLIRYENEEAVDDSQLPKDRFSAERLKGVDSTLKIQPAELGDSAVYLCASSVGHNTGELFFGEGSRLTVL.

This clone was counted only a few times. The CDR3 end falls 3 residues outside the read, so it is completed with the germline J gene. This chain uses TRBV20-1 with TRBJ2-3; 11 bases agree with TRBD1. V trimming: 6 bases; J trimming: 4 bases; junction bases outside the gene matches: 18. Germline V lookup: CDR1 DFQATT, CDR2 SNEGSKA (reference sequence). CDR3 length equals 18 residues. The CDR3 DNA, read in part, is TGCAGTGCCCCCCTGGGTTTTGGACAGGGGGCAGGTGCAGATACG. It specifies CSAPLGFGQGAGADT. The entire CDR3 protein is CSAPLGFGQGAGADTQYF.

This clone was found a few times. The missing CDR3 end, 3 residues past where the read stops, is filled in from the germline J gene. This chain joins TRBV19 and TRBJ1-3; D is undetermined. Germline V gene sequence: CDR1 LNHDA, CDR2 SQIVND (reference sequence). This CDR3 comprises 12 residues. V lost 6 bases and J lost 0, with 3 bases in between. Incomplete CDR3 DNA: TGTGCCAGTAGCTTCTCTGGAAACACC. Protein product: CASSFSGNT. The whole CDR3 sequence reads CASSFSGNTIYF.

As to this clone: The DNA ends 3 residues before the CDR3 does, and the rest of the CDR3 is filled in from the germline J gene. The genes are TRBV7-9 and TRBJ1-4; D possibly corresponds to TRBD1 (6 bases). The CDR3 is made up of 13 amino acids. Per the germline V gene, CDR1 is SEHNR and CDR2 is FQNEAQ (reference sequence). V was shortened by 3 bases and J by 10 bases, with 12 bases between the two germline ends. The CDR3 sequence: CASSFDRQGKLFF. The sequenced CDR3 bases are TGTGCCAGCAGCTTTGACAGGCAGGGAAAA.

This clone has only a few counts. The CDR3 goes on 3 residues after the read ends, and that part is filled in from the germline J gene. The chain is built from TRBV6-1 and TRBJ1-6; D possibly corresponds to TRBD1 (5 bases). The CDR3 is 14 residues long. Trimming pared 4 bases from V and 2 bases from J, leaving 6 bases between. CDR1 is MNHNS, CDR2 SASEGT, per germline. The CDR3 DNA, read in part, is TGTGCCAGCAGTGCAGGGCCCTATAATTCACCC. Translating it yields CASSAGPYNSP. The full CDR3 sequence reads CASSAGPYNSPLHF.

Note on this clone: The read falls 3 residues short of the CDR3 end, and the missing part is taken from the germline J gene. The chain links TRBV19 to TRBJ1-1; no firm D call. CDR3 length: 13 residues. Germline assignment: CDR1 LNHDA and CDR2 SQIVND (reference sequence). The V and J ends lost 7 bases and 4 bases respectively, with 13 bases between them. CDR3 in amino acids: CASTHWKGTEAFF. The CDR3 DNA, read in part, is TGTGCCAGTACGCATTGGAAGGGCACTGAA. Combining the CDR3 with reference TRBV19 and TRBJ1-1 gives the whole variable domain DGGITQSPKYLFRKEGQNVTLSCEQNLNHDAMYWYRQDPGQGLRLIYYSQIVNDFQKGDIAEGYSVSREKKESFPLTVTSAQKNPTAFYLCASTHWKGTEAFFGQGTRLTVV.

This clone was picked up a small number of times. The missing CDR3 end, 3 residues past where the read stops, is filled in from the germline J gene. V usage is TRBV7-6 and J usage is TRBJ2-2, with 10 nucleotides matching TRBD2. Germline CDR1 reads SGHVS; CDR2 reads FNYEAQ. The V and J ends lost 5 bases and 5 bases, in that order; junction bases with no gene match: 8. The CDR3 consists of 16 residues. The CDR3 loop reads CASSLAPSGSTGELFF. The sequenced part of the CDR3 DNA is TGTGCCAGCAGCCTCGCCCCTAGCGGGAGTACCGGGGAG.

Concerning this clone: The CDR3 is cut off 3 residues early in the read; its end comes from the germline J gene. The rearrangement uses TRBV29-1 and TRBJ2-7, with 9 bases aligning to TRBD1. The CDR3 has 15 amino acids. V lost 5 bases, J lost 3 bases, and 11 bases stayed unmatched. From germline, CDR1 is SQVTM and CDR2 ANQGSEA. The sequenced part of the CDR3 DNA is TGCAGCGTTTCTGTCGGGACAGGGTCGAACTACGAG. This encodes CSVSVGTGSNYE. The entire CDR3 is CSVSVGTGSNYEQYF.

This clone was detected many times. CDR3 DNA, as far as it was read: TGCGCCAGCAGTGAGTCGGCTAGCGGGGTCCACAATGAG. Its translation: CASSESASGVHNE. The whole CDR3 protein reads CASSESASGVHNEQFF. The chain couples TRBV10-1 to TRBJ2-1, with 9 bases identical to TRBD2. The read falls 3 residues short of the CDR3 end, and the missing part is taken from the germline J gene. The CDR3 has 16 residues. With V trimmed by 0 bases and J by 5 bases, 5 bases remained unmatched. CDR1 WNHNN and CDR2 SYGVQD come from the germline V gene (reference sequence).

Notes on this clone: The read terminates 3 residues before the CDR3 end, so the remaining end is supplied by the germline J gene. The V gene is TRBV7-2, the J gene TRBJ1-2; perhaps TRBD1 as D (6 bases). Per the germline V gene, CDR1 is SGHTA and CDR2 is FQGNSA. This CDR3 has 14 residues. The sequenced CDR3 bases are TGTGCCAGCAGCCGGAACTCAGGGGTTGAGGGC. Amino acid sequence: CASSRNSGVEG. The CDR3 in its entirety is CASSRNSGVEGYTF.

At least ten counts were recorded for this clone. The observed sequence ends 3 residues before the CDR3 terminus, with the missing tail filled in from the germline J gene. The chain couples TRBV11-3 to TRBJ2-1; a possible D gene is TRBD1 (5 bases). This CDR3 region has 13 residues. CDR1 SGHNT and CDR2 YENEEA come from the germline V gene. Trimming stripped 2 bases from V and 9 bases from J, with 11 bases between. CDR3 region: CASSLQGSIEQFF. Partial CDR3 DNA: TGTGCCAGCAGCTTACAGGGTTCTATTGAG.

A note on this clone: The DNA ends 3 residues before the CDR3 does, and the rest of the CDR3 is filled in from the germline J gene. The chain couples TRBV18 to TRBJ2-1; tentatively, D is TRBD1 (5 bases). V lost 3 bases to trimming and J lost 2 bases, with 17 bases between them. Germline loops: CDR1 KGHSH, CDR2 LQKENI. The CDR3 sequence is 17 residues long. CDR3 DNA, as far as it was read: TGTGCCAGCTCACCCAAACCAATTAGACAGACCTACAATGAG. Translating gives CASSPKPIRQTYNE. Given in full, the CDR3 is CASSPKPIRQTYNEQFF. The whole variable domain, filled in from reference TRBV18 and TRBJ2-1, reads NAGVMQNPRHLVRRRGQEARLRCSPMKGHSHVYWYRQLPEEGLKFMVYLQKENIIDESGMPKERFSAEFPKEGPSILRIQQVVRGDSAAYFCASSPKPIRQTYNEQFFGPGTRLTVL.

This clone was observed a few times. The part of the CDR3 DNA that was read is TGCGCCAGCAGCTTGGATCGGGGGGCTGGCTATGGC. Protein sequence: CASSLDRGAGYG. The full CDR3 is CASSLDRGAGYGYTF. This rearrangement joins TRBV5-1 to TRBJ1-2; weak D call: TRBD1 (6 bases). The read is 3 residues too short to cover the CDR3 end, so that end is filled in from the germline J gene. Germline-derived CDR1 and CDR2 are SGHRS and YFSETQ. With 0 bases removed from V and 4 bases from J, the gap between germline ends came to 13 bases. The CDR3 length is 15 residues.

This clone was counted at least ten times. Read data end 3 residues before the CDR3 end; the end is taken from the germline J gene. This rearrangement joins TRBV2 to TRBJ2-3, with D possibly matching TRBD1 (5 bases). V was clipped by 7 bases and J by 1 base, with 12 bases between them. In germline, CDR1 is SNHLY, CDR2 FYNNEI. This CDR3 is 14 amino acids long. CDR3 residues: CASTLQDGTDTQYF. The covered CDR3 bases are TGTGCCAGCACCTTACAGGACGGCACAGATACG. The variable domain in full, completed from reference TRBV2 and TRBJ2-3, reads EPEVTQTPSHQVTQMGQEVILRCVPISNHLYFYWYRQILGQKVEFLVSFYNNEISEKSEIFDDQFSVERPDGSNFTLKIRSTKLEDSAMYFCASTLQDGTDTQYFGPGTRLTVL.

In its sample, this clone was seen a few times. The CDR3 goes on 3 residues after the read ends, and that part is filled in from the germline J gene. The chain carries TRBV7-2 and TRBJ2-1; TRBD1 matches 9 bases. CDR1 SGHTA and CDR2 FQGNSA come from the germline V gene. The CDR3 covers 15 residues. With 2 bases clipped from V and 4 bases from J, the junction kept 3 bases outside the gene matches. The CDR3 spells CASSLRTGDYNEQFF. CDR3 bases read: TGTGCCAGCAGCTTACGGACAGGGGATTACAATGAG.

About this clone itself: The read stops 3 residues short of the end of the CDR3; the missing end is completed from the germline J gene. The chain joins TRBV11-3 to TRBJ2-5; the D gene is possibly TRBD2 (5 bases). The CDR3 runs to 13 residues. Trimming removed 4 bases at V and 0 bases at J, with 6 bases between. CDR1 and CDR2 from the germline V gene are SGHNT and YENEEA. The CDR3 bases that were read are TGTGCCAGCAGCTCGGGGAACCAAGAGACC. Amino acids: CASSSGNQET. The entire CDR3 is CASSSGNQETQYF.

This clone has a count of ten or more. From the germline J gene comes the end of the CDR3, since the read stops 3 residues before it. The chain links TRBV3-1 (or the pseudogene TRBV3-2) to TRBJ2-3; D possibly corresponds to TRBD1 (5 bases). The CDR3 spans 17 residues. V shed 0 bases and J shed 2 bases, with 15 bases lying between them. Germline loops: CDR1 LGHDT, CDR2 YNNKEL (reference sequence). Incomplete CDR3 DNA: TGTGCCAGCAGCCAAGATCAGGCAGGGCGAGACACAGATACG. This codes for CASSQDQAGRDTDT. The complete CDR3 protein is CASSQDQAGRDTDTQYF.